This note documents a single T cell receptor (beta chain) sequence. As yet, its antigen is unknown. This specimen belongs to a study of shared clonotypes between healthy human individuals. V lost 5 bases and J lost 1; bases outside the gene matches: 15. The length of the CDR3 is 18 residues. The germline gives CDR1 PRHDT, CDR2 FYEKMQ (reference sequence). Libraries were prepared by immunoSEQ multiplex PCR; TCRdb keeps only in-frame clonotypes and omits some of them. The sample comprises some 2.1 million clones, 90% to 95% of which are singletons, and more than 0.1% rests with the top ten. Study-level results: Donors were few, which limited the genetic and exposure-history diversity represented.

The source material was naive CD4+ T cells sorted from blood. The subset: CD45RA+ positively selected. V usage is TRBV13 and J usage is TRBJ1-1, with 8 bases identical to TRBD1. The sequence was obtained from a man younger than 30 in good health. CDR3 loop: CASSKTGVDVNRNTEAFF. DNA of the CDR3: TGTGCCAGCAGCAAGACAGGGGTTGATGTTAACAGGAACACTGAAGCTTTCTTT.